This T cell receptor beta chain came from a study of CD4 and CD8 cells across lung adenocarcinoma regions. TCRdb fed the PCR reads into MiXCR, producing one record per CDR3 protein. The data show about 20,000 distinct CDR3 sequences, around half seen once. CDR3 length equals 19 residues. V shed 1 base, J shed 2 bases, and the junction held 14 bases outside the gene matches. Germline values: CDR1 SGHDN, CDR2 FVKESK. Sequencing used CD8+ T cells from the center of a lung tumor. The TCR sequence derives from a female donor with lung adenocarcinoma. The CD4 and CD8 labels of this study may be unreliable. The rearrangement joins TRBV14 to TRBJ2-3; TRBD2 aligns across 8 bases. This CDR3 is CASSQGMGLGGGDTDTQYF. CDR3 DNA: TGTGCCAGCAGCCAAGGGATGGGACTAGGGGGAGGAGACACAGATACGCAGTATTTT.